This T cell receptor (beta chain) was identified during a study of T-cell reconstitution after alpha-beta-depleted transplantation in children. Study results and limitations: From surviving recipient T cells and thymic progenitors came the high day-60 TCRbeta diversity observed in some patients. In patients about two months after transplant, alpha-beta T cells reportedly arose from several hundred expanded graft clones. A year post-transplant, T-cell counts and diversity derived mostly from newly produced T cells.

As for this clonotype: As yet, its antigen is unknown.

A library of TCRbeta sequences, prepared with unique molecular identifiers, was generated. Each CDR3 protein gets one entry after TCRdb re-called the PCR reads with MiXCR. Of around 490,000 distinct CDR3 sequences listed, approximately 10% were seen once; the top ten hold roughly 15%. The V and J ends lost 4 bases and 2 bases, in that order; junction bases with no gene match: 5. The CDR3 loop spans 15 amino acids. This sample comprised PBMCs, mostly from graft donor cells, obtained 180 days after TCRalphabeta/CD19-depleted stem cell transplant. This TCR was recovered from a female patient aged 2-15 years who had a stem cell transplant for aplastic anemia, so the T cells may come from the graft donor. The V call is TRBV12-3 or TRBV12-4, the J call TRBJ2-4; 7 bases fit TRBD1. Here the CDR3 reads CASSYRGSPKNIQYF. CDR3 sequence (DNA): TGTGCCAGCAGTTACAGGGGATCGCCCAAAAACATTCAGTACTTC.